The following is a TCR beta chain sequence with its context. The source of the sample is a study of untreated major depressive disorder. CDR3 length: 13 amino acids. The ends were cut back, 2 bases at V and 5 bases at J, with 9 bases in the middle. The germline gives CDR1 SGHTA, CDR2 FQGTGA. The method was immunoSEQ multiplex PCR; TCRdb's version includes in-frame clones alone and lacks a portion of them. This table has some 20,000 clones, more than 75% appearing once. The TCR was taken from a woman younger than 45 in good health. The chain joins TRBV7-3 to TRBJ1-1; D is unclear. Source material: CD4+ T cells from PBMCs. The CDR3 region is CASSLDVGTEAFF. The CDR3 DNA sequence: TGTGCCAGCAGCTTAGATGTGGGAACTGAAGCTTTCTTT.